This entry lists 20 T cell receptor beta chains sequenced from one sample in a study of blood T cell repertoires in COVID-19. Clones were sequenced by immunoSEQ multiplex PCR, and TCRdb holds only the in-frame ones, with some missing. The sample contains under 300,000 clones, about 88% of which appear only once. The sample was peripheral blood. These receptors were taken from a woman aged 40 to 50 who had recovered from COVID-19.

The J gene is TRBJ2-2, the V gene TRBV7-7; no clear D gene. Trimming stripped 1 base from V and 1 base from J, with 4 bases between. Per the germline V gene, CDR1 is SSHAT and CDR2 is FNYEAQ (reference sequence). This CDR3 has 14 residues. The CDR3 region has the DNA TGTGCCAGCAGCTTAGGTCAGAACACCGGGGAGCTGTTTTTT. Its protein is CASSLGQNTGELFF.

This chain joins TRBV18 and TRBJ1-6; 7 nucleotides line up with TRBD1. Germline V CDR1 and CDR2: KGHSH, LQKENI. V shed 3 bases and J 9 bases; nucleotides not matched to a gene: 14. The CDR3 has 17 residues. CDR3 sequence reads: CASSPESGGGGGSPLHF. CDR3 nucleotides: TGTGCCAGCTCACCCGAGTCCGGAGGGGGCGGAGGTTCACCCCTCCACTTT. Variable domain in full (rest from reference TRBV18 and TRBJ1-6): NAGVMQNPRHLVRRRGQEARLRCSPMKGHSHVYWYRQLPEEGLKFMVYLQKENIIDESGMPKERFSAEFPKEGPSILRIQQVVRGDSAAYFCASSPESGGGGGSPLHFGNGTRLTVT.

The rearrangement joins TRBV3-1 (or the pseudogene TRBV3-2) to TRBJ1-5; maybe TRBD1 (5 bases). The V end was cut by 4 bases, the J end by 9 bases, with 10 bases between. Germline V gene data show CDR1 as LGHDT and CDR2 as YNNKEL (reference sequence). The CDR3 sequence is 12 residues long. The CDR3 loop reads CASSLGTSPQHF. The CDR3 nucleotides read TGTGCCAGCAGCCTCGGGACTTCGCCCCAGCATTTT.

V usage is TRBV11-3 and J usage is TRBJ2-5; D remains unclear. Trimming pared 2 bases from V and 1 base from J, leaving 5 bases between. Germline V gene lookup returns CDR1 SGHNT and CDR2 YENEEA. This CDR3 region has 13 residues. CDR3 nucleotides: TGTGCCAGCAGCTTAAGCTTCCAAGAGACCCAGTACTTC. Its translation: CASSLSFQETQYF.

The chain has TRBV9 and TRBJ1-4; 9 bases agree with TRBD1. CDR3 length: 14 residues. J was trimmed by 8 bases and V by 2 bases; bases with no gene match: 4. From germline, CDR1 is SGDLS and CDR2 YYNGEE. The CDR3 sequence is CASSVGQGEEKLFF. CDR3 in DNA: TGTGCCAGCAGCGTGGGACAGGGAGAAGAAAAACTGTTTTTT.

The V call is TRBV28, the J call TRBJ1-5; unclear D gene. Looked up from germline, CDR1 is MDHEN and CDR2 is SYDVKM. Trimming pared 2 bases from V and 0 bases from J, leaving 8 bases between. The CDR3 totals 15 residues. CDR3 sequence: CASSLRSYSNQPQHF. CDR3 DNA: TGTGCCAGCAGTTTACGGTCGTATAGCAATCAGCCCCAGCATTTT.

The gene calls are TRBV5-4 and TRBJ1-1, with D unresolved. V was shortened by 4 bases and J by 1 base, with 5 bases between the two germline ends. The germline V gene has CDR1 SGHNT and CDR2 YYREEE (reference sequence). This CDR3 is 12 amino acids long. The chain's CDR3 is CASSDKNTEAFF. CDR3 DNA sequence: TGTGCCAGCAGCGACAAGAACACTGAAGCTTTCTTT.

The rearrangement links TRBV6-5 to TRBJ2-6, with D possibly matching TRBD1 (5 bases). Germline V gene sequence: CDR1 MNHEY, CDR2 SVGAGI. Between the trimmed V and J ends, which lost 2 bases and 0 bases, there was a span of 5 bases. This CDR3 is 15 amino acids long. The DNA of the CDR3 is TGTGCCAGCAGTTACAGGGGCTCTGGGGCCAACGTCCTGACTTTC. Protein: CASSYRGSGANVLTF.

The rearrangement uses TRBV3-1 (or the pseudogene TRBV3-2) and TRBJ2-1; D is unclear. This CDR3 is 15 amino acids long. With 0 bases removed from V and 2 bases from J, the gap between germline ends came to 8 bases. Per germline, CDR1 LGHDT and CDR2 YNNKEL (reference sequence). CDR3 sequence (DNA): TGTGCCAGCAGCCAAGATCCCAGCGCCTACAATGAGCAGTTCTTC. It yields the protein CASSQDPSAYNEQFF.

The V gene is TRBV6-4, the J gene TRBJ1-2, with a weak D call TRBD1 (6 bases). Germline CDR1 is MRHNA and CDR2 is SNTAGT. The CDR3 consists of 14 residues. Trimming took 3 bases from V and 12 from J, leaving 20 bases between them. In DNA, the CDR3 is TGTGCCAGCAGTGAGGACAGCGGTATAGGTCCGAACACCTTC. Amino acid sequence: CASSEDSGIGPNTF.

CDR3 sequence (DNA): TGTGCCAGCAGTTTTCGGGACAGGGCCAGAGGCTACACCTTC. Protein: CASSFRDRARGYTF. The chain carries TRBV6-2 or TRBV6-3 and TRBJ1-2, with 9 positions matching TRBD1. The V gene end was trimmed by 4 bases and the J gene end by 8 bases; junction bases not matched to a gene: 8. Germline-derived CDR1 and CDR2 are MNHEY and SVGEGT. CDR3 size: 14 residues.

This CDR3 reads CASSLLGGQGSHYGYTF. The DNA for the CDR3 is TGTGCCAGTAGCCTCCTGGGGGGGCAGGGGAGTCACTATGGCTACACCTTC. The V and J genes are TRBV19 and TRBJ1-2; the D gene is possibly TRBD1 (6 bases). Deletions cut 6 bases from V and 3 bases from J, with 23 bases between. Germline V gene sequence: CDR1 LNHDA, CDR2 SQIVND (reference sequence). The CDR3 is 17 amino acids. Full variable domain (rest looked up from reference TRBV19 and TRBJ1-2): DGGITQSPKYLFRKEGQNVTLSCEQNLNHDAMYWYRQDPGQGLRLIYYSQIVNDFQKGDIAEGYSVSREKKESFPLTVTSAQKNPTAFYLCASSLLGGQGSHYGYTFGSGTRLTVV.

The V call is TRBV4-1, the J call TRBJ2-5; possible D gene TRBD1, 5 bases. From germline, CDR1 is MGHRA and CDR2 YSYEKL. Trimming removed 4 bases from V and 2 bases from J, with 20 bases in between. This CDR3 has 17 amino acids. The CDR3 sequence: CASSLVSVRVGQETQYF. DNA for the CDR3: TGCGCCAGCAGCCTTGTGTCGGTCAGGGTGGGGCAAGAGACCCAGTACTTC.

This sequence joins TRBV11-2 and TRBJ1-2; perhaps TRBD1 as D (5 bases). V was cut by 6 bases and J by 4 bases, with 12 bases left in between. The CDR3 runs 13 residues. Germline lookup yields CDR1 SGHAT and CDR2 FQNNGV. The DNA of the CDR3 is TGTGCCAGCAGGGATGACAGAATCTATGGCTACACCTTC. It yields the protein CASRDDRIYGYTF.

V is TRBV7-2 and J is TRBJ2-1; D is ambiguous. The V gene's germline CDR1 is SGHTA and CDR2 FQGNSA. The CDR3 runs to 13 residues. V lost 5 bases, J lost 5 bases, and 10 bases lay in between. CDR3 sequence reads: CASSPFRDNEQFF. Here the CDR3 DNA reads TGTGCCAGCAGCCCGTTCCGAGACAATGAGCAGTTCTTC. Full variable domain (rest looked up from reference TRBV7-2 and TRBJ2-1): GAGVSQSPSNKVTEKGKDVELRCDPISGHTALYWYRQSLGQGLEFLIYFQGNSAPDKSGLPSDRFSAERTGGSVSTLTIQRTQQEDSAVYLCASSPFRDNEQFFGPGTRLTVL.

This rearrangement joins TRBV7-7 to TRBJ1-5, with unresolved D. The CDR3 extends over 16 amino acids. CDR1 and CDR2 from the germline V gene are SSHAT and FNYEAQ (reference sequence). V lost 6 bases to trimming and J lost 2 bases, with 17 bases between them. The CDR3 reads CASRSPRDAGNQPQHF. CDR3 DNA sequence: TGTGCCAGCAGATCCCCCCGGGATGCGGGCAATCAGCCCCAGCATTTT.

The chain links TRBV7-2 to TRBJ2-1, with a possible D match to TRBD2 (5 bases). V was shortened by 0 bases and J by 6 bases, with 12 bases between the two germline ends. Germline CDR1 SGHTA, CDR2 FQGNSA. This CDR3 has 15 residues. CDR3 DNA sequence: TGTGCCAGCAGCTTAGCGACGAGGGTGTTCAATGAGCAGTTCTTC. It yields the protein CASSLATRVFNEQFF.

This clone appeared a single time. The rearrangement links TRBV19 to TRBJ1-2, with TRBD1 matching 10 bases. Germline V gives CDR1 LNHDA, CDR2 SQIVND (reference sequence). V shed 6 bases and J 2 bases; nucleotides not matched to a gene: 3. This CDR3 contains 14 residues. The CDR3 sequence is CASRRTGGNYGYTF. The CDR3 DNA sequence: TGTGCCAGTAGAAGGACAGGGGGAAACTATGGCTACACCTTC.

CDR3 sequence (DNA): TGTGCCAGCAGCGTGGGACAGGGGGCCTACGAGCAGTACGTC. Encoded protein: CASSVGQGAYEQYV. The chain links TRBV6-5 to TRBJ2-7; 11 nucleotides match TRBD1. The CDR3 totals 14 residues. V was pared by 6 bases and J by 2 bases, with 3 bases of the junction left unmatched. In germline, CDR1 is MNHEY, CDR2 SVGAGI.

This clone was seen only a few times. CDR3 region: CASSIRTGGLVPEQYF. The CDR3 nucleotides read TGTGCCAGTAGTATAAGGACAGGGGGCTTAGTTCCCGAGCAGTACTTC. The chain carries TRBV19 and TRBJ2-7; the match to TRBD1 covers 11 bases. CDR1 and CDR2 from the germline V gene are LNHDA and SQIVND (reference sequence). There are 16 residues in the CDR3. With 2 bases clipped from V and 6 bases from J, the junction kept 9 bases outside the gene matches.